The next 27 T cell receptor beta chains were all read from a single sample in a study of blood T cells in healthy people across ages. Primed by a sample-barcoded 5' primer and a J-beta primer mix, a second PCR proceeded for roughly 7 to 12 cycles. TCRdb analysed the 5' RACE reads with MiXCR anew, one entry per CDR3 protein. Altogether 1.5 million to 2 million distinct CDR3 sequences are present, about 50% being singletons, with the ten largest covering roughly 2.1%. Sequencing input: blood. These receptors were taken from a woman aged 40 to 50 in good health.

The rearrangement joins TRBV20-1 to TRBJ2-7; 9 nucleotides align to TRBD2. Germline-derived CDR1 and CDR2 are DFQATT and SNEGSKA (reference sequence). Trimming cost V 5 bases and J 0 bases; bases outside gene matches: 8. This CDR3 spans 15 amino acids. The CDR3 DNA follows: TGCAGTGCTGCCTTTAGGCGGGGGGGCTCCTACGAGCAGTACTTC. It encodes CSAAFRRGGSYEQYF.

The chain has TRBV2 and TRBJ2-3; the D gene is possibly TRBD2 (5 bases). V lost 7 bases, J lost 2 bases, and 13 bases lay in between. Germline lookup yields CDR1 SNHLY and CDR2 FYNNEI. This CDR3 comprises 14 residues. CDR3 loop: CASNLERYTDTQYF. CDR3 nucleotides: TGTGCCAGCAACCTCGAGCGGTACACAGATACGCAGTATTTT. Full variable domain (outside the CDR3, taken from reference TRBV2 and TRBJ2-3): EPEVTQTPSHQVTQMGQEVILRCVPISNHLYFYWYRQILGQKVEFLVSFYNNEISEKSEIFDDQFSVERPDGSNFTLKIRSTKLEDSAMYFCASNLERYTDTQYFGPGTRLTVL.

This chain uses TRBV28 with TRBJ2-7, with unresolved D. The CDR3 loop spans 14 amino acids. V was shortened by 2 bases and J by 2 bases, with 10 bases between the two germline ends. Germline CDR1 is MDHEN and CDR2 is SYDVKM. The CDR3 loop reads CASSLITRTYEQYF. The DNA of the CDR3 is TGTGCCAGCAGTTTAATTACAAGAACCTACGAGCAGTACTTC.

V is TRBV9 and J is TRBJ2-3; D gene uncertain. V gave up 0 bases and J gave up 2 bases, with 10 bases separating them. The V gene's germline CDR1 is SGDLS and CDR2 YYNGEE. The CDR3 is 15 amino acids. CDR3 residues: CASSVAQINTDTQYF. The CDR3 bases are TGTGCCAGCAGCGTAGCGCAGATTAACACAGATACGCAGTATTTT. The whole variable domain, remainder taken from reference TRBV9 and TRBJ2-3, is DSGVTQTPKHLITATGQRVTLRCSPRSGDLSVYWYQQSLDQGLQFLIQYYNGEERAKGNILERFSAQQFPDLHSELNLSSLELGDSALYFCASSVAQINTDTQYFGPGTRLTVL.

In its sample, this clonotype was seen a few times. The chain employs TRBV7-2 and TRBJ2-6, with TRBD1 as a possible D gene (5 bases). V was cut by 5 bases and J by 0 bases, with 14 bases left in between. CDR3 length: 17 residues. The germline gives CDR1 SGHTA, CDR2 FQGNSA. The CDR3, as DNA: TGTGCCAGCAGCGCCCCACAGGTCCCCTCTGGGGCCAACGTCCTGACTTTC. It translates to CASSAPQVPSGANVLTF. The full variable domain, completed using reference TRBV7-2 and TRBJ2-6, is GAGVSQSPSNKVTEKGKDVELRCDPISGHTALYWYRQSLGQGLEFLIYFQGNSAPDKSGLPSDRFSAERTGGSVSTLTIQRTQQEDSAVYLCASSAPQVPSGANVLTFGAGSRLTVL.

J is TRBJ2-4 and V is TRBV27; unclear D gene. In germline, CDR1 is MNHEY, CDR2 SMNVEV (reference sequence). CDR3 size: 15 residues. Trimming shortened V by 5 bases and J by 0 bases, and 11 bases separated the two germline ends. For the CDR3, the DNA is TGTGCCAGCAGTCAACCCGGAGTAGCCAAAAACATTCAGTACTTC. This codes for CASSQPGVAKNIQYF.

The table lists this clonotype with a few counts. The chain joins TRBV20-1 to TRBJ2-3; 10 nucleotides match TRBD2. The germline V gene has CDR1 DFQATT and CDR2 SNEGSKA (reference sequence). The CDR3 extends over 16 amino acids. V was clipped by 4 bases and J by 2 bases; unmatched bases: 9. The CDR3 nucleotides read TGCAGTGCTAACCCTCTAGCGGGGGTCAACACAGATACGCAGTATTTT. Its protein is CSANPLAGVNTDTQYF.

This clonotype has more than one count but fewer than ten. The chain combines TRBV4-2 with TRBJ2-5; D might be TRBD1 (5 bases). There are 17 residues in the CDR3. V was cut by 1 base and J by 1 base, with 16 bases left in between. Germline CDR1 LGHNA, CDR2 YNFKEQ. The CDR3 DNA is TGTGCCAGCAGCCAAGTTTCCCAGACAGAGTTCCAAGAGACCCAGTACTTC. Its translation is CASSQVSQTEFQETQYF.

The J gene is TRBJ1-2, the V gene TRBV18; no clear D. The V gene's germline CDR1 is KGHSH and CDR2 LQKENI. Trimming removed 3 bases at V and 3 bases at J, with 8 bases between. The CDR3 is made up of 13 amino acids. The CDR3 is CASSPMEDYGYTF. The CDR3 region has the DNA TGTGCCAGCTCACCGATGGAAGACTATGGCTACACCTTC.

As regards this clonotype: Given the absence of the conserved phenylalanine or tryptophan at the CDR3 end, a read error is likely. The rearrangement joins TRBV20-1 to TRBJ2-1; TRBD1 might be the D (6 bases). Germline CDR1 reads DFQATT; CDR2 reads SNEGSKA (reference sequence). The V and J ends lost 5 bases and 4 bases respectively, with 27 bases between them. The CDR3 extends over 18 amino acids. CDR3 bases: TGCAGTGCTTCAGAGAGCCCTCCGACAGGCTCGGGGTACAATGAGCAGTTCTTA. Translation gives CSASESPPTGSGYNEQFL.

This clonotype has more than one count but fewer than ten. This rearrangement joins TRBV4-1 to TRBJ2-5; possible D gene TRBD2, 7 bases. The ends were cut back, 1 base at V and 4 bases at J, with 13 bases in the middle. The CDR3 runs 15 residues. From germline, CDR1 is MGHRA and CDR2 YSYEKL. The CDR3 sequence is CASSQVEGGRETQYF. CDR3 DNA: TGCGCCAGCAGCCAAGTTGAGGGGGGGCGAGAGACCCAGTACTTC.

This clonotype was observed a few times. The J gene is TRBJ2-3, the V gene TRBV7-9, with 8 bases that match TRBD2. The CDR3 totals 15 residues. J was trimmed by 4 bases and V by 3 bases; bases with no gene match: 6. The germline V gene has CDR1 SEHNR and CDR2 FQNEAQ (reference sequence). CDR3 loop: CASSLEAGVADTQYF. The CDR3 nucleotides are TGTGCCAGCAGCTTGGAAGCGGGGGTCGCAGATACGCAGTATTTT.

This chain links TRBV13 with TRBJ2-3; unclear D gene. Germline assignment: CDR1 PRHDT and CDR2 FYEKMQ (reference sequence). The V end was cut by 1 base, the J end by 2 bases, with 13 bases between. CDR3 length: 16 residues. CDR3 amino acids: CASSLDPRSFTDTQYF. The CDR3, as DNA: TGTGCCAGCAGCTTAGATCCCCGGTCCTTCACAGATACGCAGTATTTT. Combining the CDR3 with reference TRBV13 and TRBJ2-3 gives the whole variable domain AAGVIQSPRHLIKEKRETATLKCYPIPRHDTVYWYQQGPGQDPQFLISFYEKMQSDKGSIPDRFSAQQFSDYHSELNMSSLELGDSALYFCASSLDPRSFTDTQYFGPGTRLTVL.

The chain employs TRBV20-1 and TRBJ1-1; possibly TRBD1 for D (6 bases). The CDR3 has 16 residues. V lost 3 bases and J lost 0, with 17 bases in between. CDR1 DFQATT and CDR2 SNEGSKA come from the germline V gene (reference sequence). CDR3 amino acids: CSARSGADLLNTEAFF. The DNA of the CDR3 is TGCAGTGCTAGGTCAGGGGCGGACCTTTTGAACACTGAAGCTTTCTTT.

This clonotype appeared a few times. V usage is TRBV12-3 or TRBV12-4 and J usage is TRBJ2-3; 12 nucleotides match TRBD2. The CDR3 covers 15 residues. Trimming at V came to 6 bases and at J to 6 bases, leaving 7 bases not matched to a gene. CDR3 amino acids: CASRSTSGGWDTQYF. The CDR3 bases are TGTGCCAGCAGATCGACTAGCGGGGGTTGGGATACGCAGTATTTT.

The chain recombines TRBV9 with TRBJ2-1, with unresolved D. The CDR3 runs 13 residues. Germline V gives CDR1 SGDLS, CDR2 YYNGEE. V lost 6 bases, J lost 1 base, and 8 bases lay in between. CDR3 in DNA: TGTGCCAGCAACGGGTTTTCCTACAATGAGCAGTTCTTC. Its translation is CASNGFSYNEQFF.

The chain uses TRBV7-2 and TRBJ2-3, with D uncertain. Germline-derived CDR1 and CDR2 are SGHTA and FQGNSA. V was cut by 5 bases and J by 5 bases, with 14 bases left in between. CDR3 size: 14 residues. The CDR3 here is CASSKGPGIDTQYF. The CDR3 DNA follows: TGTGCCAGCAGCAAAGGACCGGGTATAGATACGCAGTATTTT.

This clonotype appeared a few times. The chain uses TRBV7-9 and TRBJ2-7, with D perhaps matching TRBD1 (6 bases). The CDR3 totals 15 residues. Germline loops: CDR1 SEHNR, CDR2 FQNEAQ (reference sequence). Deletions cut 2 bases from V and 7 bases from J, with 18 bases between. Here the CDR3 DNA reads TGTGCCAGCAGCTTAATAACCCAATGGGGGCAAGAGCAGTACTTC. It yields the protein CASSLITQWGQEQYF.

This clonotype was seen a single time. This rearrangement joins TRBV6-6 to TRBJ2-3; 7 bases map to TRBD2. CDR1 and CDR2 (germline): MNHNY, SVGAGI (reference sequence). With V trimmed by 3 bases and J by 6 bases, 9 bases remained unmatched. The CDR3 is 15 residues long. CDR3 sequence: CASSYTGEGRDTQYF. In DNA, the CDR3 is TGTGCCAGCAGTTATACGGGGGAGGGTCGGGATACGCAGTATTTT.

The J gene is TRBJ1-4, the V gene TRBV5-6; 9 nucleotides match TRBD1. With 4 bases clipped from V and 8 bases from J, the junction kept 12 bases outside the gene matches. In germline, CDR1 is SGHDT, CDR2 YYEEEE. This CDR3 contains 16 residues. CDR3 DNA: TGTGCCAGCAGCGTCCGATCCGGGACAGGGCGCGAAAAACTGTTTTTT. Amino acid sequence: CASSVRSGTGREKLFF.

The chain couples TRBV29-1 to TRBJ2-7; D not resolved. Germline V gives CDR1 SQVTM, CDR2 ANQGSEA. Trimming pared 3 bases from V and 5 bases from J, leaving 11 bases between. This CDR3 is 12 amino acids long. This CDR3 is CSVEEVPNEQYF. CDR3 sequence (DNA): TGCAGCGTTGAGGAAGTGCCTAACGAGCAGTACTTC.

There are a few counts of this clonotype. The rearrangement links TRBV5-1 to TRBJ1-5; D possibly corresponds to TRBD1 (6 bases). Germline assignment: CDR1 SGHRS and CDR2 YFSETQ. This CDR3 has 15 amino acids. V lost 2 bases, J lost 3 bases, and 12 bases lay in between. The CDR3 is CASSFSGQYNQPQHF. Written as DNA, the CDR3 is TGCGCCAGCAGCTTTTCAGGACAGTACAATCAGCCCCAGCATTTT.

A few counts support this clonotype. The chain's CDR3 is CASSYDAGQGGETQYF. As DNA, the CDR3 is TGTGCCAGCAGTTACGATGCCGGGCAGGGTGGAGAGACCCAGTACTTC. V and J are TRBV6-6 and TRBJ2-5; D is possibly TRBD1 (5 bases). The V and J ends lost 2 bases and 4 bases respectively, with 17 bases between them. CDR1 and CDR2 (germline): MNHNY, SVGAGI (reference sequence). CDR3 length equals 16 residues.

This clonotype was seen only a few times. V and J are TRBV28 and TRBJ1-4; 8 nucleotides match TRBD1. The CDR3 sequence is 15 residues long. CDR1 MDHEN and CDR2 SYDVKM come from the germline V gene. V lost 4 bases, J lost 5 bases, and 6 bases stayed unmatched. DNA for the CDR3: TGTGCCAGCAGTTCGCCGGGACAGGTCAATGAAAAACTGTTTTTT. Translated: CASSSPGQVNEKLFF.

This clonotype has more than one count but fewer than ten. The chain links TRBV6-2 or TRBV6-3 to TRBJ2-3; D not certain. V was shortened by 6 bases and J by 6 bases, with 13 bases between the two germline ends. Germline assignment: CDR1 MNHEY and CDR2 SVGEGT. This CDR3 region has 13 residues. CDR3 nucleotides: TGTGCCAGCAGCTACATAAAAGGGGATACGCAGTATTTT. It translates to CASSYIKGDTQYF.

This sequence joins TRBV5-1 and TRBJ2-1, with D possibly matching TRBD1 (6 bases). Germline CDR1 reads SGHRS; CDR2 reads YFSETQ. Trimming took 3 bases from V and 8 from J, leaving 18 bases between them. The CDR3 length is 15 residues. CDR3 in DNA: TGCGCCAGCAGCTCCCAGCTAGACAGGATCGATGAGCAGTTCTTC. Translation: CASSSQLDRIDEQFF.

The V gene is TRBV20-1, the J gene TRBJ2-1; 16 bases map to TRBD2. The junction had 14 bases not matched to a gene; V was cut back by 5 bases and J by 1 base. CDR1 DFQATT and CDR2 SNEGSKA come from the germline V gene (reference sequence). The CDR3 is 20 amino acids. DNA for the CDR3: TGCAGTGCTGCTCCTTGGGGGACTAGCGGGGGGGCCGGGTCCTACAATGAGCAGTTCTTC. Amino acid sequence: CSAAPWGTSGGAGSYNEQFF.